These 11 T cell receptor beta chains originate from one sample sequenced in a study of metastatic and nonmetastatic thyroid tumors. TCRdb re-called the PCR reads through MiXCR. The sample lists some 20,000 clones; 16% were seen once. All patients were treatment-naive before thyroid surgery. Sequenced: blood. Receptors originate from a male donor with papillary thyroid cancer or a benign thyroid nodule (not recorded which). Some clones in this sample may be carry-over from other donors' samples.

This clone was picked up many times. The rearrangement joins TRBV19 to TRBJ1-4; 9 nucleotides align to TRBD1. Germline CDR1 and CDR2: LNHDA and SQIVND (reference sequence). V lost 3 bases and J lost 8; bases outside the gene matches: 7. CDR3 length equals 15 residues. CDR3 sequence (DNA): TGTGCCAGTAGTATCAACAGGGGGCTTAAGGAAAAACTGTTTTTT. Amino acids: CASSINRGLKEKLFF.

This clone was detected a few times. The gene calls are TRBV12-3 or TRBV12-4 and TRBJ2-1; D unresolved. Trimming shortened V by 8 bases and J by 5 bases, and 4 bases separated the two germline ends. The length of the CDR3 is 10 residues. The CDR3 nucleotides read TGTGCCAGCGGAGACAATGAGCAGTTCTTC. Translated: CASGDNEQFF.

This clone showed up many times. The chain employs TRBV4-3 and TRBJ2-3; D unresolved. This CDR3 spans 15 amino acids. The V gene lost 1 base and the J gene lost 0 bases, with 8 bases spanning the gap. CDR1 LGHNA and CDR2 YSLEER come from the germline V gene. CDR3 loop: CASSQGGYSTDTQYF. The CDR3 DNA is TGCGCCAGCAGCCAAGGCGGATATAGCACAGATACGCAGTATTTT.

This clone has ten or more counts. The chain combines TRBV29-1 with TRBJ2-7; TRBD2 is a possible D gene (6 bases). CDR1 and CDR2 from the germline V gene are SQVTM and ANQGSEA. V shed 4 bases and J shed 2 bases, with 15 bases lying between them. The length of the CDR3 is 14 residues. In DNA, the CDR3 is TGCAGCGTTGGTGGGGGGACGGCTACCTACGAGCAGTACTTC. Translated: CSVGGGTATYEQYF.

By sample fraction, this clone is medium-sized (0.01 to 0.1%). J is TRBJ1-5 and V is TRBV20-1; 7 bases map to TRBD1. Unmatched junction bases numbered 5, after V lost 6 bases and J lost 0 bases. The CDR3 runs to 14 residues. Germline CDR1 is DFQATT and CDR2 is SNEGSKA (reference sequence). Here the CDR3 reads CSATGTVSNQPQHF. The CDR3, as DNA: TGCAGTGCAACCGGGACAGTTAGCAATCAGCCCCAGCATTTT.

In DNA, the CDR3 is TGTGCCAGCAGCCACGGGGGAGCGGGAGGTTCCTACGAGCAGTACTTC. Its translation: CASSHGGAGGSYEQYF. The chain recombines TRBV4-2 with TRBJ2-7; TRBD2 agrees at 9 bases. Per the germline V gene, CDR1 is LGHNA and CDR2 is YNFKEQ. The ends lost 3 bases at V and 1 base at J; junction bases unmatched: 7. The CDR3 has 16 amino acids.

The table lists this clone with a few counts. A single base separates this from a much larger clone, so it may be a read error. No conserved phenylalanine or tryptophan is present at the end of the CDR3, so a read error is the likely explanation. Additional DNA sequences in this sample encode the identical CDR3. The chain employs TRBV10-3 and TRBJ2-6; D gene ambiguous. Looked up from germline, CDR1 is ENHRY and CDR2 is SYGVKD. This CDR3 has 14 amino acids. The V end was cut by 4 bases, the J end by 4 bases, with 8 bases between. The CDR3 region is CAISVESGANVLTS. In DNA form, the CDR3 reads TGTGCCATCAGTGTGGAGTCGGGGGCCAACGTCCTGACTTCC.

This clone was seen repeatedly, ten times or more. The genes are TRBV29-1 and TRBJ1-1, with no clear D. Trimming left V 4 bases short and J 0 bases short, with 12 bases between. CDR3 length equals 14 residues. CDR1 and CDR2 (germline): SQVTM, ANQGSEA. The CDR3 spells CSVGVRGMNTEAFF. CDR3 DNA: TGCAGCGTTGGGGTGCGAGGGATGAACACTGAAGCTTTCTTT.

V and J are TRBV27 and TRBJ2-7; D tentatively fits TRBD1 or TRBD2 (5 bases each). This CDR3 has 13 residues. V shed 2 bases and J shed 5 bases, with 10 bases lying between them. Per germline, CDR1 MNHEY and CDR2 SMNVEV (reference sequence). The CDR3 region is CASSLRGADEQYF. The DNA for the CDR3 is TGTGCCAGCAGTTTACGAGGGGCCGACGAGCAGTACTTC.

This clone is classed as medium-sized (0.01 to 0.1%). The chain uses TRBV6-5 and TRBJ1-5, with 8 bases matching TRBD1. Germline V gene sequence: CDR1 MNHEY, CDR2 SVGAGI. The V segment lost 2 bases and the J segment 5 bases; nucleotides outside the gene matches: 5. This CDR3 is 15 amino acids long. DNA for the CDR3: TGTGCCAGCAGTTACGCCAGGGGGCACGATCAGCCCCAGCATTTT. The encoded protein is CASSYARGHDQPQHF.

This clone was recorded at least ten times. The J gene is TRBJ2-7, the V gene TRBV14, with D perhaps being TRBD1 or TRBD2 (5 bases each). CDR1 and CDR2 from the germline V gene are SGHDN and FVKESK. There are 15 residues in the CDR3. V was trimmed by 6 bases and J by 5 bases, leaving 20 bases between them. The CDR3 nucleotides read TGTGCCAGCAGGAGAGGCCGGGGCGCAGCCCACGAGCAGTACTTC. It encodes CASRRGRGAAHEQYF. Supplemented by reference TRBV14 and TRBJ2-7, the full variable domain reads EAGVTQFPSHSVIEKGQTVTLRCDPISGHDNLYWYRRVMGKEIKFLLHFVKESKQDESGMPNNRFLAERTGGTYSTLKVQPAELEDSGVYFCASRRGRGAAHEQYFGPGTRLTVT.